These 7 T cell receptor beta chains were all obtained from the same sample, sequenced in a study of blood T cell repertoires in COVID-19. The protocol was immunoSEQ multiplex PCR, while the TCRdb copy is restricted to in-frame clones and leaves out a portion. Of around 61,000 clones detected, around 80% appear once; the ten largest clones hold approximately 15%. The sequenced material came from peripheral blood. Receptor source: a man older than 75 with acute or convalescent COVID-19.

This clone has a count of ten or more. V and J are TRBV6-6 and TRBJ1-6, with 7 bases aligning to TRBD1. The CDR3 length is 16 residues. V lost 0 bases to trimming and J lost 6 bases; unmatched junction nucleotides: 5. Germline CDR1 MNHNY, CDR2 SVGAGI (reference sequence). CDR3 sequence reads: CASSYSRGQTNSPLHF. The DNA for the CDR3 is TGTGCCAGCAGTTACTCGAGGGGACAGACTAATTCACCCCTCCACTTT.

This clone was seen only once. The chain links TRBV7-3 to TRBJ2-1, with TRBD2 matching 11 bases. Germline lookup yields CDR1 SGHTA and CDR2 FQGTGA. V lost 10 bases, J lost 6 bases, and 23 bases stayed unmatched. This CDR3 region has 19 residues. CDR3 DNA: TGTGCCACCTCGGCGCCGGGACAACCAGGACTAGCGGGTTCCAATGAGCAGTTCTTC. It specifies CATSAPGQPGLAGSNEQFF. Variable domain in full (rest from reference TRBV7-3 and TRBJ2-1): GAGVSQTPSNKVTEKGKYVELRCDPISGHTALYWYRQSLGQGPEFLIYFQGTGAADDSGLPNDRFFAVRPEGSVSTLKIQRTERGDSAVYLCATSAPGQPGLAGSNEQFFGPGTRLTVL.

V gene TRBV7-2 combines with J gene TRBJ2-7; TRBD2 matches 10 bases. J was trimmed by 3 bases and V by 1 base; bases with no gene match: 0. The CDR3 loop spans 14 amino acids. Germline V gene lookup returns CDR1 SGHTA and CDR2 FQGNSA. The CDR3 DNA is TGTGCCAGCAGCTTAGAGCGGGGGGGCTACGAGCAGTACTTC. Translated: CASSLERGGYEQYF.

The CDR3 DNA is TGTGCCAGCAGCGTGGGACAGACTAACACCGGGGAGCTGTTTTTT. This gives the protein CASSVGQTNTGELFF. The chain uses TRBV14 and TRBJ2-2, with 7 bases identical to TRBD1. Germline V gene sequence: CDR1 SGHDN, CDR2 FVKESK. This CDR3 region has 15 residues. V dropped 5 bases and J dropped 2; count of bases not matched to a gene: 5.

The chain links TRBV5-1 to TRBJ2-7; possibly TRBD1 for D (6 bases). Germline CDR1 reads SGHRS; CDR2 reads YFSETQ. The CDR3 loop spans 15 amino acids. Trimming removed 4 bases at V and 4 bases at J, with 18 bases between. The CDR3 nucleotides are TGCGCCAGCAGCCAGGGCTTCGAGGGGGTGTACGAGCAGTACTTC. It specifies CASSQGFEGVYEQYF.

The chain couples TRBV4-1 to TRBJ1-4; TRBD1 matches 7 bases. V shed 1 base, J shed 8 bases, and the junction held 4 bases outside the gene matches. The CDR3 covers 14 residues. Germline-derived CDR1 and CDR2 are MGHRA and YSYEKL. In nucleotides, the CDR3 is TGCGCCAGCAGCCAAGTAGGGACAGCCGAAAAACTGTTTTTT. Translated, it gives CASSQVGTAEKLFF.

This clone has more than one count but fewer than ten. The chain joins TRBV19 to TRBJ1-6; TRBD1 matches 10 bases. The CDR3 runs to 14 residues. V was clipped by 6 bases and J by 10 bases; unmatched bases: 6. Germline V CDR1 and CDR2: LNHDA, SQIVND (reference sequence). The CDR3 spells CASRRGQGRSPLHF. Here the CDR3 DNA reads TGTGCCAGTAGAAGGGGACAGGGGAGATCACCCCTCCACTTT.